A single sample gave rise to the 9 T cell receptor beta chains below, sequenced in a study of blood T cell repertoires in COVID-19. Only in-frame clones appear in the TCRdb table, and some are missing; sequencing was by immunoSEQ multiplex PCR. The table includes just over 300,000 clones, 70% to 90% detected once. The sequenced sample was PBMCs or T cells enriched from blood (not recorded which). These receptors originate from a woman aged 40 to 55 who had recovered from COVID-19.

The V and J genes are TRBV5-4 and TRBJ2-5, with TRBD1 matching over 7 bases. Germline V CDR1 and CDR2: SGHNT, YYREEE (reference sequence). The CDR3 sequence is 14 residues long. V was clipped by 4 bases and J by 5 bases; unmatched bases: 8. The CDR3 DNA is TGTGCCAGCAGCCCCTTGGACAGGTCGGAGACCCAGTACTTC. Its translation: CASSPLDRSETQYF. The entire variable domain, with the rest obtained from reference TRBV5-4 and TRBJ2-5, is as follows: ETGVTQSPTHLIKTRGQQVTLRCSSQSGHNTVSWYQQALGQGPQFIFQYYREEENGRGNFPPRFSGLQFPNYSSELNVNALELDDSALYLCASSPLDRSETQYFGPGTRLLVL.

The chain has TRBV7-2 and TRBJ2-5, with 14 bases lining up with TRBD2. This CDR3 has 16 amino acids. Per germline, CDR1 SGHTA and CDR2 FQGNSA. J lost 3 bases, V lost 0 bases, and 0 bases had no gene match. The CDR3 region is CASSLAGLAGEETQYF. The CDR3, as DNA: TGTGCCAGCAGCTTAGCGGGACTAGCGGGAGAAGAGACCCAGTACTTC.

V and J are TRBV5-4 and TRBJ2-6; 8 nucleotides match TRBD1. The CDR3 is made up of 15 amino acids. Germline CDR1 is SGHNT and CDR2 is YYREEE (reference sequence). The ends lost 5 bases at V and 2 bases at J; junction bases unmatched: 3. Here the CDR3 DNA reads TGTGCCAGCAGATCGACAGGGGCTGGGGCCAACGTCCTGACTTTC. Translated: CASRSTGAGANVLTF.

The genes are TRBV7-9 and TRBJ2-3, with 13 bases aligning to TRBD2. The V segment lost 7 bases and the J segment 5 bases; nucleotides outside the gene matches: 15. CDR3 length: 18 residues. Germline V gene data show CDR1 as SEHNR and CDR2 as FQNEAQ (reference sequence). The CDR3 spells CASTYRTSGGPGGDTQYF. CDR3 bases: TGTGCCAGCACCTATCGGACTAGCGGGGGCCCGGGGGGAGATACGCAGTATTTT.

The chain uses TRBV14 and TRBJ2-3; D is perhaps TRBD1 (6 bases). From germline, CDR1 is SGHDN and CDR2 FVKESK. Trimming removed 6 bases at V and 1 base at J, with 8 bases between. This CDR3 spans 13 amino acids. The CDR3 region has the DNA TGTGCCAGCAGACGACAGGGCACAGATACGCAGTATTTT. This sequence encodes CASRRQGTDTQYF.

This rearrangement joins TRBV18 to TRBJ2-1, with D possibly TRBD1 on 5 matching bases. V shed 1 base and J shed 5 bases, with 12 bases lying between them. CDR1 and CDR2 from the germline V gene are KGHSH and LQKENI. CDR3 length equals 15 residues. The CDR3 sequence: CASSPRGSSDNEQFF. CDR3 bases: TGTGCCAGCTCACCACGGGGCAGCTCGGACAATGAGCAGTTCTTC.

The chain has TRBV28 and TRBJ2-7; 9 bases match TRBD1. V trimming: 3 bases; J trimming: 5 bases; junction bases outside the gene matches: 8. CDR3 length: 15 amino acids. Germline-derived CDR1 and CDR2 are MDHEN and SYDVKM. The CDR3 nucleotides read TGTGCCAGCAGTTTTTCTGGACAGGGGAGGAACGAGCAGTACTTC. It codes for CASSFSGQGRNEQYF.

This sequence joins TRBV28 and TRBJ1-1; possibly TRBD1 for D (5 bases). The V end lost 1 base, the J end lost 8 bases, and 14 bases lay between the germline ends. This CDR3 spans 14 amino acids. Germline V gives CDR1 MDHEN, CDR2 SYDVKM. The CDR3 DNA reads as TGTGCCAGCAGTTTATCGGTTGGGGCCGCCGAAGCTTTCTTT. Encoded protein: CASSLSVGAAEAFF.

With respect to this clone: Germline is not matched at one junction end, which may reflect a read error. The chain uses TRBV7-7 and TRBJ2-2; 7 positions agree with TRBD1. The CDR3 covers 18 residues. The germline V gene encodes CDR1 SSHAT and CDR2 FNYEAQ (reference sequence). The CDR3 sequence is CASSLAPSTGVGTGELFF. The CDR3 nucleotides read TGTGCTAGCAGCTTAGCACCCTCAACAGGGGTAGGGACCGGGGAGCTGTTTTTT.